These 21 T cell receptor beta chains were all obtained from the same sample, sequenced in a study of blood T cell repertoires in COVID-19 (dated by TCRdb to 2020 to 2021). The method was the immunoSEQ multiplex PCR assay. TCRdb holds this immuneACCESS table with in-frame rearrangements only. Some clones are missing; in checked studies, unresolved V genes explain under half, and the rest has no known cause. The sample has about 43,000 clones on record, 86% of them singletons. Clones ranked in the top ten supply under 9% of the sample. The sample comprised peripheral blood. Source of these receptors: a man aged 55 to 70 with active COVID-19.

This sequence joins TRBV15 and TRBJ1-5; D uncertain. V was cut by 0 bases and J by 0 bases, with 9 bases left in between. The CDR3 extends over 16 amino acids. Looked up from germline, CDR1 is LNHNV and CDR2 is YYDKDF (reference sequence). The CDR3 region is CATSREITDSNQPQHF. CDR3 in DNA: TGTGCCACCAGCAGAGAAATCACAGATAGCAATCAGCCCCAGCATTTT.

This clone was recorded once. The chain couples TRBV5-6 to TRBJ1-2; 8 nucleotides agree with TRBD1. Germline assignment: CDR1 SGHDT and CDR2 YYEEEE. Losses at the gene ends were 5 bases for V and 14 bases for J; bases not matched to a gene: 14. The CDR3 runs to 13 residues. CDR3 sequence: CASRWGRQGIITF. The CDR3 coding sequence is TGTGCCAGCAGGTGGGGGAGACAGGGGATTATAACCTTC.

The rearrangement joins TRBV19 to TRBJ1-4; the D gene is possibly TRBD1 (5 bases). This CDR3 spans 15 amino acids. Germline loops: CDR1 LNHDA, CDR2 SQIVND (reference sequence). The ends were cut back, 4 bases at V and 8 bases at J, with 17 bases in the middle. CDR3 in DNA: TGTGCCAGTAGTAGAAGCAGGGTGGGTGGCGAAAAACTGTTTTTT. Its translation: CASSRSRVGGEKLFF.

This sequence joins TRBV27 and TRBJ2-1; 14 positions match TRBD2. The CDR3 loop spans 19 amino acids. J lost 0 bases, V lost 4 bases, and 8 bases had no gene match. The germline gives CDR1 MNHEY, CDR2 SMNVEV (reference sequence). CDR3 bases: TGTGCCAGCAGTTCGGGACTAGCGGGAGTTCGTAGCTCCTACAATGAGCAGTTCTTC. Residues: CASSSGLAGVRSSYNEQFF.

This clone appeared once. The rearrangement links TRBV10-2 to TRBJ2-7; perhaps TRBD1 as D (5 bases). The V end was cut by 7 bases, the J end by 1 base, with 17 bases between. CDR1 and CDR2 (germline): WSHSY, SAAADI. The CDR3 contains 15 residues. Here the CDR3 reads CASTPVMDISYEQYF. The CDR3 DNA reads TGCGCCAGCACGCCAGTTATGGACATATCCTACGAGCAGTACTTC.

The table lists this clone with a count of one. The chain joins TRBV7-2 to TRBJ2-3, with TRBD2 matching 7 bases. Germline trimming cut 8 bases from V and 5 bases from J; bases unmatched to any gene: 7. Germline V gives CDR1 SGHTA, CDR2 FQGNSA. This CDR3 has 13 amino acids. The DNA of the CDR3 is TGTGCCAGCGCATTGGGGAGGGTAGATACGCAGTATTTT. This codes for CASALGRVDTQYF.

V is TRBV14 and J is TRBJ1-1; 7 bases are a match to TRBD1. This CDR3 comprises 13 residues. The ends lost 1 base at V and 8 bases at J; junction bases unmatched: 4. Per germline, CDR1 SGHDN and CDR2 FVKESK. The CDR3 here is CASSQAGGAEAFF. Written as DNA, the CDR3 is TGTGCCAGCAGCCAAGCAGGGGGTGCCGAAGCTTTCTTT.

V is TRBV7-2 and J is TRBJ2-3, with no clear D. V was clipped by 4 bases and J by 2 bases, with 4 bases between them. Per germline, CDR1 SGHTA and CDR2 FQGNSA. The CDR3 extends over 12 amino acids. In DNA form, the CDR3 reads TGTGCCAGCAGCTCAAACACAGATACGCAGTATTTT. It yields the protein CASSSNTDTQYF.

This clone has only one observation. The chain combines TRBV4-2 with TRBJ2-1; 8 bases match TRBD2. This CDR3 contains 13 residues. V was clipped by 1 base and J by 13 bases; unmatched bases: 6. Germline lookup yields CDR1 LGHNA and CDR2 YNFKEQ. CDR3 amino acids: CASSQALGRDQFF. The DNA for the CDR3 is TGTGCCAGCAGCCAAGCCCTCGGGAGGGATCAGTTCTTC.

The chain uses TRBV10-2 and TRBJ2-7, with 10 nucleotides matching TRBD2. CDR1 WSHSY and CDR2 SAAADI come from the germline V gene. Trimming at V came to 5 bases and at J to 3 bases, leaving 4 bases not matched to a gene. CDR3 length equals 14 residues. This chain's CDR3 is CASSSSGRGYEQYF. CDR3 DNA sequence: TGCGCCAGCAGTTCCAGCGGGAGGGGCTACGAGCAGTACTTC.

The rearrangement links TRBV4-1 to TRBJ1-1; the match to TRBD1 covers 11 bases. CDR3 length: 16 residues. Germline values: CDR1 MGHRA, CDR2 YSYEKL. After removal of 4 bases from V and 5 bases from J, the junction contained 9 bases not matched to a gene. The CDR3 region has the DNA TGCGCCAGCAGCCTCTACCTGGGGACAGGGGGTACTGAAGCTTTCTTT. It codes for CASSLYLGTGGTEAFF.

V is TRBV19 and J is TRBJ2-7; 8 bases line up with TRBD2. Germline loops: CDR1 LNHDA, CDR2 SQIVND (reference sequence). After removal of 5 bases from V and 3 bases from J, the junction contained 9 bases not matched to a gene. The CDR3 is made up of 15 amino acids. This CDR3 reads CASSGGLVPLYEQYF. CDR3 nucleotide sequence: TGTGCCAGTAGTGGGGGACTAGTCCCCCTCTACGAGCAGTACTTC.

The gene calls are TRBV19 and TRBJ2-2; TRBD2 agrees at 7 bases. V lost 8 bases and J lost 7; bases outside the gene matches: 19. Germline V lookup: CDR1 LNHDA, CDR2 SQIVND (reference sequence). The CDR3 contains 17 residues. CDR3 amino acids: CASSKPGLGRELGELFF. The CDR3 bases are TGTGCCAGTTCCAAACCCGGACTAGGTCGAGAACTCGGGGAGCTGTTTTTT.

This clone has a single count. The chain couples TRBV5-1 to TRBJ1-5, with a possible D match to TRBD1 (5 bases). This CDR3 comprises 14 residues. Trimming stripped 0 bases from V and 4 bases from J, with 8 bases between. The germline V gene has CDR1 SGHRS and CDR2 YFSETQ. The CDR3 spells CASSLGAGNQPQHF. CDR3 in DNA: TGCGCCAGCAGCTTGGGGGCAGGGAATCAGCCCCAGCATTTT. The entire variable domain, with the rest obtained from reference TRBV5-1 and TRBJ1-5, is as follows: KAGVTQTPRYLIKTRGQQVTLSCSPISGHRSVSWYQQTPGQGLQFLFEYFSETQRNKGNFPGRFSGRQFSNSRSEMNVSTLELGDSALYLCASSLGAGNQPQHFGDGTRLSIL.

The rearrangement uses TRBV3-1 (or the pseudogene TRBV3-2) and TRBJ2-7; 11 bases are shared with TRBD1. The V gene's germline CDR1 is LGHDT and CDR2 YNNKEL (reference sequence). This CDR3 has 15 residues. After removal of 4 bases from V and 3 bases from J, the junction contained 5 bases not matched to a gene. The CDR3 DNA reads as TGTGCCAGCAGCCCGACCGGGACAGGGGGCTACGAGCAGTACTTC. It specifies CASSPTGTGGYEQYF.

The chain couples TRBV11-2 to TRBJ1-6; D not resolved. Germline V gene sequence: CDR1 SGHAT, CDR2 FQNNGV. The CDR3 has 15 amino acids. Trimming left V 1 base short and J 7 bases short, with 11 bases between. DNA for the CDR3: TGTGCCAGCAGCTTAGTCACCGAGTCCAATTCACCCCTCCACTTT. Its protein is CASSLVTESNSPLHF.

The chain is built from TRBV19 and TRBJ2-7; D is perhaps TRBD1 (6 bases). The CDR3 runs to 15 residues. Trimming stripped 0 bases from V and 4 bases from J, with 13 bases between. Germline-derived CDR1 and CDR2 are LNHDA and SQIVND (reference sequence). The CDR3 nucleotides read TGTGCCAGTAGTATAGATACAGGGTCGAGTTACGAGCAGTACTTC. It yields the protein CASSIDTGSSYEQYF.

Notes on this clone: The same CDR3 can be traced to other DNA sequences in this sample. The chain is built from TRBV28 and TRBJ1-5; D uncertain. There are 12 residues in the CDR3. CDR1 and CDR2 (germline): MDHEN, SYDVKM. The V gene lost 2 bases and the J gene lost 6 bases, with 5 bases spanning the gap. The CDR3 DNA sequence: TGTGCCAGCAGTTTAAACAGTCAGCCCCAGCATTTT. Protein sequence: CASSLNSQPQHF.

The CDR3 DNA reads TGTGCCAGCAGCTCGGGACAGGGAGCTCAGCCCCAGCATTTT. Residues: CASSSGQGAQPQHF. V usage is TRBV5-6 and J usage is TRBJ1-5, with 9 bases fitting TRBD1. The CDR3 extends over 14 amino acids. V was clipped by 3 bases and J by 6 bases; unmatched bases: 4. Germline V gene data show CDR1 as SGHDT and CDR2 as YYEEEE.

J is TRBJ2-3 and V is TRBV5-1, with D perhaps matching TRBD1 (5 bases). The V and J ends lost 4 bases and 0 bases respectively, with 9 bases between them. The CDR3 loop spans 14 amino acids. Germline V gene lookup returns CDR1 SGHRS and CDR2 YFSETQ. The CDR3 nucleotides read TGCGCCAGCAGCACAGGAGCTAGCACAGATACGCAGTATTTT. As protein: CASSTGASTDTQYF.

In its sample, this clone was seen a few times. The chain has TRBV20-1 and TRBJ2-2; 10 bases line up with TRBD1. The CDR3 is 15 amino acids. From germline, CDR1 is DFQATT and CDR2 SNEGSKA (reference sequence). Losses at the gene ends were 3 bases for V and 6 bases for J; bases not matched to a gene: 7. DNA of the CDR3: TGCAGTGCTAGTCACCCAGACAGGGGGCCCGGGGAGCTGTTTTTT. It codes for CSASHPDRGPGELFF.